This T cell receptor (beta chain) emerged from a study of cytomegalovirus exposure and HLA in healthy donors. Whole-study context: As an earlier analysis found, about 179 million T cells yielded about 100 million unique TCR beta sequences. Of all 400 or so donors who were genotyped, roughly 83% belonged to the Caucasian-associated ancestry cluster.

Overall study findings and caveats: According to the study, around 160 TCR beta chains were cytomegalovirus-associated. The likely explanation for a cluster of highly shared sequence variants was sequencing artifact.

For this clone: As yet, its antigen is unknown.

60 Vbeta and 13 Jbeta primers were used in PCR. The repertoire was sequenced with immunoSEQ multiplex PCR; TCRdb's copy has only in-frame clones and lacks some. Here the sample spans more than 95,000 clones, about 80% being singletons. Germline V gives CDR1 MNHEY, CDR2 SVGAGI. The CDR3 consists of 14 residues. The V and J ends lost 4 bases and 14 bases, in that order; junction bases with no gene match: 9. This clonotype was obtained from a man aged 40-55 years in good health and CMV-seronegative. The chain employs TRBV6-5 and TRBJ1-6, with 9 bases identical to TRBD1. Material: PBMCs. The CDR3 protein is CASSFTGTGISLHF. Here the CDR3 DNA reads TGTGCCAGCAGTTTCACCGGGACAGGGATTTCCCTCCACTTT.